This TCR beta chain was documented in a study of PD-1 blockade in classical Hodgkin lymphoma. The overall study: Patients got intravenous nivolumab 3 mg/kg every 2 weeks.

Every patient was affected by relapse after autologous stem cell transplantation, while exposure to brentuximab vedotin was not uniform. V was cut by 2 bases and J by 1 base, with 17 bases left in between. Germline V CDR1 and CDR2: LGHNT, FRNRAP. CDR3 size: 17 residues. Profiling relied on immunoSEQ multiplex PCR, and the TCRdb table lists in-frame clones only, not all of them. The repertoire includes 45,000 to 55,000 clones, roughly 80% of them detected once, and 15% to 20% sits in the top ten. This chain connects TRBV12-5 to TRBJ1-1, with D perhaps matching TRBD1 (5 bases). Here the sequenced sample was peripheral blood mononuclear cells (PBMCs), taken at baseline. The TCR comes from a human donor with classical Hodgkin lymphoma. CDR3: CASGLPRQLSKNTEAFF. As DNA, the CDR3 is TGTGCTAGTGGTTTGCCAAGACAGTTAAGTAAGAACACTGAAGCTTTCTTT. The full variable domain, completed using reference TRBV12-5 and TRBJ1-1, is DARVTQTPRHKVTEMGQEVTMRCQPILGHNTVFWYRQTMMQGLELLAYFRNRAPLDDSGMPKDRFSAEMPDATLATLKIQPSEPRDSAVYFCASGLPRQLSKNTEAFFGQGTRLTVV.